These T cell receptor beta chains were read from a single sample in a study of T cells in localized non-small cell lung cancer. TCRdb keeps only in-frame clones here, not all; method: immunoSEQ multiplex PCR. The sample records over 20,000 clones, 85% to 95% being singletons. The source material was peripheral blood, sampled before any cancer treatment. The receptors derive from a female donor over 55 with stage II squamous cell lung carcinoma. Each CDR3 is given with its conserved first and last residue. The order of the fields is CDR3 protein, CDR3 DNA, V gene, clone size, J gene, D gene. D genes are given only for firm matches. A row's size may be missing; if present it is once, few, many or a size class.

CASSSSGGSYEQYF | TGTGCCAGCAGCAGTAGCGGGGGCTCCTACGAGCAGTACTTC | TRBV13 | . | TRBJ2-7 | TRBD2
CASSPGLAGSGTDTQYF | TGTGCCAGCAGCCCGGGACTAGCGGGGTCGGGCACAGATACGCAGTATTTT | TRBV5-4 | . | TRBJ2-3 | TRBD2
CASSRANYGYTF | TGCGCCAGCAGCAGGGCTAACTATGGCTACACCTTC | TRBV5-1 | once | TRBJ1-2 | .
CASSPGPGQGGNEQFF | TGTGCCAGCTCACCGGGCCCGGGACAGGGTGGCAATGAGCAGTTCTTC | TRBV18 | few | TRBJ2-1 | TRBD1
CASSGMNTEAFF | TGTGCCAGCAGCGGCATGAACACTGAAGCTTTCTTT | TRBV5-4 | . | TRBJ1-1 | .
CASSLERPQETQYF | TGCGCCAGCAGCTTGGAGCGGCCCCAAGAGACCCAGTACTTC | TRBV5-1 | . | TRBJ2-5 | .
CASSLGGGRSYEQYF | TGTGCCAGCAGCTTAGGAGGGGGCCGCTCCTACGAGCAGTACTTC | TRBV7-6 | . | TRBJ2-7 | TRBD1
CASQLRAEAEAFF | TGTGCCAGCCAACTCAGGGCAGAGGCTGAAGCTTTCTTT | TRBV10-3 | once | TRBJ1-1 | .
CASSRGGPPGELFF | TGTGCCAGCAGCCGGGGGGGGCCCCCCGGGGAGCTGTTTTTT | TRBV4-2 | . | TRBJ2-2 | .
CAWSVGDGMGQPQHF | TGTGCCTGGAGTGTTGGGGACGGGATGGGACAGCCCCAGCATTTT | TRBV30 | . | TRBJ1-5 | .
CASRLTTGAYYGYTF | TGTGCCAGCAGATTGACGACAGGGGCCTACTATGGCTACACCTTC | TRBV6-5 | . | TRBJ1-2 | TRBD1
CASSPHGQPELYGYTF | TGTGCCAGCAGCCCCCACGGACAGCCAGAGCTCTATGGCTACACCTTC | TRBV7-9 | few | TRBJ1-2 | .
CASSFSQNTEAFF | TGTGCCAGCAGTTTTTCGCAAAACACTGAAGCTTTCTTT | TRBV28 | once | TRBJ1-1 | .
CASSYPSPLHF | TGTGCCAGCAGTTACCCCTCACCCCTCCACTTT | TRBV6-1 | once | TRBJ1-6 | .
CASSSPGRSTQYF | TGTGCCAGCAGCTCCCCGGGGAGGTCTACGCAGTATTTT | TRBV7-2 | . | TRBJ2-3 | .
CASSQGTGGTGSTDTQYF | TGCGCCAGCAGCCAAGGTACCGGTGGGACAGGGTCCACAGATACGCAGTATTTT | TRBV4-3 | . | TRBJ2-3 | TRBD1
CASSVVVARIGAYNEQFF | TGTGCCAGCAGTGTAGTGGTAGCACGAATCGGGGCATACAATGAGCAGTTCTTC | TRBV2 | once | TRBJ2-1 | .
CASSPPGLAGAGTGELFF | TGTGCCAGCTCACCACCAGGCCTAGCGGGAGCCGGCACCGGGGAGCTGTTTTTT | TRBV18 | . | TRBJ2-2 | TRBD2
CATSRKVSNTGELFF | TGTGCCACCAGCAGAAAAGTATCGAACACCGGGGAGCTGTTTTTT | TRBV15 | . | TRBJ2-2 | .
CASSNQKGTQPQHF | TGTGCCAGCTCAAACCAGAAGGGGACTCAGCCCCAGCATTTT | TRBV18 | few | TRBJ1-5 | .
CASSTGTGSYGYTF | TGTGCCAGCAGTACCGGGACAGGGAGCTATGGCTACACCTTC | TRBV27 | . | TRBJ1-2 | TRBD1
CASSLFAGGGSYNEQFF | TGTGCCAGCAGCTTATTTGCGGGAGGGGGATCCTACAATGAGCAGTTCTTC | TRBV7-3 | . | TRBJ2-1 | TRBD2
CATKDRGRWTGELFF | TGTGCCACCAAGGACAGGGGGCGGTGGACCGGGGAGCTGTTTTTT | TRBV19 | . | TRBJ2-2 | TRBD1
CASSLRDRETEAFF | TGTGCCAGCAGCCTACGGGACAGGGAGACTGAAGCTTTCTTT | TRBV7-9 | . | TRBJ1-1 | TRBD1
CASSLGPVVDTQYF | TGTGCCAGCAGCTTAGGGCCTGTAGTAGATACGCAGTATTTT | TRBV7-6 | . | TRBJ2-3 | .
CASSEEGGQETQYF | TGTGCCAGCAGTGAAGAGGGGGGACAAGAGACCCAGTACTTC | TRBV2 | once | TRBJ2-5 | .
CASSIGSWAGGLTDTQYF | TGTGCCAGTAGTATCGGCTCTTGGGCGGGGGGTCTCACAGATACGCAGTATTTT | TRBV19 | . | TRBJ2-3 | TRBD2
CSVGTAVTSTDTQYF | TGCAGCGTTGGGACAGCAGTTACTAGCACAGATACGCAGTATTTT | TRBV29-1 | . | TRBJ2-3 | .
CASGYGGFNTEAFF | TGTGCCAGCGGTTACGGGGGTTTTAACACTGAAGCTTTCTTT | TRBV6-5 | . | TRBJ1-1 | .
CASSEGTSGGTISNTQYF | TGTGCCAGCAGTGAGGGGACTAGCGGGGGGACCATATCAAACACCCAGTACTTC | TRBV2 | . | TRBJ2-5 | TRBD2
CASSLAGGHNEQFF | TGTGCCAGCAGCTTAGCAGGGGGACACAATGAGCAGTTCTTC | TRBV7-6 | . | TRBJ2-1 | .
CASSLETAGWTQHF | TGTGCCAGCAGCTTGGAGACAGCCGGATGGACCCAGCATTTT | TRBV5-8 | . | TRBJ1-5 | .
CASSRGTSGNTIYF | TGTGCCAGCAGTCGGGGTACATCTGGAAACACCATATATTTT | TRBV9 | . | TRBJ1-3 | .
CASSPTNRMTYEQYF | TGTGCCAGCAGCCCCACTAACAGGATGACCTACGAGCAGTACTTC | TRBV6-6 | . | TRBJ2-7 | .
CASSRQDLKNYGYTF | TGTGCCAGTAGTAGACAGGACCTCAAGAACTATGGCTACACCTTC | TRBV19 | . | TRBJ1-2 | .
CASQWGVGNQPQHF | TGTGCCAGCCAGTGGGGGGTCGGGAATCAGCCCCAGCATTTT | TRBV19 | . | TRBJ1-5 | .
CAWSAASPEAFF | TGTGCCTGGAGTGCCGCCTCCCCGGAAGCTTTCTTT | TRBV30 | once | TRBJ1-1 | .
CASSVGTPAARGSNEQFF | TGTGCCAGCAGCGTTGGGACTCCCGCGGCTCGGGGGTCCAATGAGCAGTTCTTC | TRBV9 | . | TRBJ2-1 | .
CSARMVETQYF | TGCAGTGCTAGGATGGTAGAGACCCAGTACTTC | TRBV20-1 | . | TRBJ2-5 | .
CASSLGWGLWNTEAFF | TGTGCCAGCTCCTTGGGGTGGGGGCTGTGGAACACTGAAGCTTTCTTT | TRBV28 | . | TRBJ1-1 | .